Listed here are 18 T cell receptor beta chains from one sample, sequenced in a study of early T cells in non-severe SARS-CoV-2 infection. TCRdb re-called the 5' RACE reads through MiXCR, storing one row per CDR3 protein. In the table there are around 50,000 distinct CDR3 sequences, roughly 12% of which are singletons. The sequencing input was whole blood. These receptor sequences come from an adult who was a healthcare worker with PCR-confirmed SARS-CoV-2 infection or an uninfected control (not recorded which).

In its sample, this clonotype was seen many times. The chain employs TRBV28 and TRBJ1-1; D is uncertain. The length of the CDR3 is 12 residues. V lost 6 bases to trimming and J lost 1 base, with 6 bases between them. Germline V gene sequence: CDR1 MDHEN, CDR2 SYDVKM. The chain's CDR3 is CASRVANTEAFF. CDR3 in DNA: TGTGCCAGCAGGGTGGCGAACACTGAAGCTTTCTTT. The entire variable domain, with the rest obtained from reference TRBV28 and TRBJ1-1, is as follows: DVKVTQSSRYLVKRTGEKVFLECVQDMDHENMFWYRQDPGLGLRLIYFSYDVKMKEKGDIPEGYSVSREKKERFSLILESASTNQTSMYLCASRVANTEAFFGQGTRLTVV.

There are many counts of this clonotype. The chain recombines TRBV5-4 with TRBJ2-7, with 10 positions matching TRBD1. Germline CDR1 SGHNT, CDR2 YYREEE (reference sequence). CDR3 length equals 18 residues. V shed 4 bases and J 0 bases; nucleotides not matched to a gene: 13. The CDR3 DNA reads as TGTGCCAGCAGCCCGACGCCTCCGGGACAGGGGAGCTCCTACGAGCAGTACTTC. This sequence encodes CASSPTPPGQGSSYEQYF.

The J gene is TRBJ2-7, the V gene TRBV20-1, with D possibly TRBD1 on 6 matching bases. The V end was cut by 0 bases, the J end by 0 bases, with 15 bases between. Germline CDR1 DFQATT, CDR2 SNEGSKA (reference sequence). The CDR3 sequence is 16 residues long. The CDR3 coding sequence is TGCAGTGCTAGAGATCGACAGGACCCGACCTCCTACGAGCAGTACTTC. Its protein product is CSARDRQDPTSYEQYF.

This clonotype came up many times. The chain has TRBV30 and TRBJ2-3; D gene uncertain. The V gene lost 0 bases and the J gene lost 6 bases, with 16 bases spanning the gap. The CDR3 length is 15 residues. CDR1 and CDR2 from the germline V gene are GTSNPN and SVGIG (reference sequence). The CDR3 loop is CAWSVRLTPPDTQYF. The DNA of the CDR3 is TGTGCCTGGAGTGTACGGCTAACCCCCCCCGATACGCAGTATTTT.

This clonotype was seen ten or more times. The chain uses TRBV7-2 and TRBJ2-3, with 10 bases that match TRBD2. This CDR3 region has 15 residues. CDR1 and CDR2 from the germline V gene are SGHTA and FQGNSA. Trimming took 5 bases from V and 3 from J; bases not matched to a gene: 5. The CDR3 loop is CASSQSGRVTDTQYF. As DNA, the CDR3 is TGTGCCAGCAGCCAAAGCGGGAGGGTGACAGATACGCAGTATTTT.

The J gene is TRBJ2-5, the V gene TRBV11-2; tentatively, D is TRBD1 (5 bases). CDR1 and CDR2 (germline): SGHAT, FQNNGV. Trimming removed 1 base at V and 2 bases at J, with 11 bases between. CDR3 length equals 15 residues. CDR3 DNA: TGTGCCAGCAGCTTAGGACAGACAAATCAAGAGACCCAGTACTTC. Its translation is CASSLGQTNQETQYF.

In this sample, this clonotype turned up a few times. This chain joins TRBV11-2 and TRBJ2-1; D is ambiguous. Germline CDR1 is SGHAT and CDR2 is FQNNGV. V was pared by 7 bases and J by 5 bases, with 12 bases between. CDR3 length: 13 residues. The CDR3 coding sequence is TGTGCCAGCACCCAGGTGTCGGACAATGAGCAGTTCTTC. It codes for CASTQVSDNEQFF. The whole variable domain, filled in from reference TRBV11-2 and TRBJ2-1, reads EAGVAQSPRYKIIEKRQSVAFWCNPISGHATLYWYQQILGQGPKLLIQFQNNGVVDDSQLPKDRFSAERLKGVDSTLKIQPAKLEDSAVYLCASTQVSDNEQFFGPGTRLTVL.

This clonotype was recorded at least ten times. This chain links TRBV28 with TRBJ1-5; D uncertain. The CDR3 contains 14 residues. The germline V gene has CDR1 MDHEN and CDR2 SYDVKM. The V gene lost 2 bases and the J gene lost 0 bases, with 5 bases spanning the gap. This CDR3 reads CASSLVRSNQPQHF. CDR3 bases: TGTGCCAGCAGTTTAGTCCGTAGCAATCAGCCCCAGCATTTT.

This clonotype was recorded at least ten times. The rearrangement joins TRBV10-1 to TRBJ1-6; no definite D call. The V gene's germline CDR1 is WNHNN and CDR2 SYGVQD (reference sequence). The CDR3 extends over 13 amino acids. The V and J ends lost 0 bases and 9 bases respectively, with 6 bases between them. As DNA, the CDR3 is TGCGCCAGCAGTGAGTCAGGAATTTCACCCCTCCACTTT. Amino acids: CASSESGISPLHF.

This clonotype was counted at least ten times. The V gene is TRBV18, the J gene TRBJ1-2; D uncertain. Trimming removed 2 bases at V and 6 bases at J, with 16 bases between. The CDR3 extends over 15 amino acids. Germline lookup yields CDR1 KGHSH and CDR2 LQKENI. CDR3: CASSPGRNTMDGYTF. Written as DNA, the CDR3 is TGTGCCAGCTCACCAGGGAGGAATACTATGGATGGCTACACCTTC.

In this sample, this clonotype turned up a few times. At one end, the junction sequence differs from germline, possibly due to a read error. CDR3: CATSDLTDRLYEVFF. The CDR3, as DNA: TGTGCCACCAGTGATCTCACGGACAGACTGTATGAAGTTTTCTTT. The rearrangement uses TRBV24-1 and TRBJ1-1, with a weak D call TRBD1 (6 bases). The germline CDR1 and CDR2 sequences are KGHDR and SFDVKD. This CDR3 spans 15 amino acids.

This chain links TRBV5-1 with TRBJ2-3; the D call may be TRBD1 or TRBD2 (5 bases each). Trimming took 5 bases from V and 2 from J, leaving 12 bases between them. The germline V gene encodes CDR1 SGHRS and CDR2 YFSETQ. This CDR3 region has 14 residues. CDR3 sequence: CASSPGAVTDTQYF. The CDR3 nucleotides are TGCGCCAGCAGTCCCGGGGCAGTCACAGATACGCAGTATTTT.

The chain employs TRBV5-1 and TRBJ2-1, with TRBD2 matching over 7 bases. This CDR3 comprises 15 residues. Germline V gives CDR1 SGHRS, CDR2 YFSETQ. The trim removed 0 bases at V and 7 bases at J, leaving 7 bases unmatched. In DNA, the CDR3 is TGCGCCAGCAGCTTGGCCATAGCGGGTGTTAATGAGCAGTTCTTC. It encodes CASSLAIAGVNEQFF.

This clonotype was seen only a few times. This chain connects TRBV28 to TRBJ2-2; 7 bases are shared with TRBD2. Trimming removed 11 bases from V and 4 bases from J; junction bases left unmatched: 10. The CDR3 contains 14 residues. Germline values: CDR1 MDHEN, CDR2 SYDVKM. The CDR3 nucleotides read TGTGCCCTTAACGGCGGGAGTGGCACCGGGGAGCTGTTTTTT. Its protein product is CALNGGSGTGELFF.

This clonotype has more than one count but fewer than ten. This chain links TRBV7-8 with TRBJ2-1, with D uncertain. In germline, CDR1 is SGHVS, CDR2 FQNEAQ. V lost 0 bases, J lost 10 bases, and 19 bases lay in between. The length of the CDR3 is 16 residues. In nucleotides, the CDR3 is TGTGCCAGCAGCTTAGCGCGGCAGGCCCGCGTTATGGAGCAGTTCTTC. Translated: CASSLARQARVMEQFF.

This chain uses TRBV20-1 with TRBJ2-1, with D perhaps being TRBD1 or TRBD2 (5 bases each). Germline CDR1 DFQATT, CDR2 SNEGSKA (reference sequence). This CDR3 is 14 amino acids long. With 0 bases removed from V and 10 bases from J, the gap between germline ends came to 16 bases. CDR3: CSARDPRRWDEQFF. Here the CDR3 DNA reads TGCAGTGCTAGAGATCCCCGCCGCTGGGACGAGCAGTTCTTC.

The V call is TRBV12-3 or TRBV12-4, the J call TRBJ2-4, with TRBD2 identical over 7 bases. The CDR3 spans 14 residues. V lost 3 bases, J lost 7 bases, and 6 bases stayed unmatched. As DNA, the CDR3 is TGTGCCAGCAGTTTGGGGGGGAGTGATAACATTCAGTACTTC. Its protein product is CASSLGGSDNIQYF.

This clonotype was detected ten times or more. The chain joins TRBV7-9 to TRBJ1-5, with a weak D call TRBD1 (5 bases). V gave up 1 base and J gave up 5 bases, with 9 bases separating them. The length of the CDR3 is 14 residues. Germline lookup yields CDR1 SEHNR and CDR2 FQNEAQ (reference sequence). The CDR3 loop reads CASSLGGGDQPQHF. The CDR3 DNA sequence: TGTGCCAGCAGCTTAGGGGGAGGGGATCAGCCCCAGCATTTT.